Below are 20 T cell receptor beta chains sequenced from a single sample in a study of beta chain features in type 1 diabetes. The authors reverse transcribed all of the isolated RNA, so sequencing captured expressed TCRB transcripts. Using immunoSEQ multiplex PCR, the repertoire was profiled, and TCRdb retains in-frame clones only, with some absent. The sample has under 550,000 clones, more than 9.5% seen once. Material: naive CD4+ T cells from blood. The receptors come from a woman between 18 and 30 years old in good health.

This clone was counted a few times. The chain is built from TRBV6-5 and TRBJ2-3, with no clear D. Germline CDR1 and CDR2: MNHEY and SVGAGI. V lost 0 bases, J lost 0 bases, and 7 bases lay in between. The CDR3 consists of 15 residues. The chain's CDR3 is CASSYSGVSTDTQYF. In DNA, the CDR3 is TGTGCCAGCAGTTACTCTGGGGTTAGCACAGATACGCAGTATTTT.

This clone was counted a few times. The sample contains more than one DNA sequence encoding this CDR3. The rearrangement links TRBV5-1 to TRBJ2-3; 7 bases fit TRBD1. CDR1 SGHRS and CDR2 YFSETQ come from the germline V gene. After removal of 7 bases from V and 1 base from J, the junction contained 3 bases not matched to a gene. The CDR3 has 13 residues. CDR3 coding DNA: TGCGCCAGCTCCGGACAGGGCACAGATACGCAGTATTTT. This encodes CASSGQGTDTQYF.

The V and J genes are TRBV7-2 and TRBJ2-7, with D perhaps matching TRBD1 (6 bases). Germline lookup yields CDR1 SGHTA and CDR2 FQGNSA. V lost 6 bases to trimming and J lost 4 bases, with 13 bases between them. The CDR3 spans 13 residues. As DNA, the CDR3 is TGTGCCAGCAGTCACCGTACAGGGTACGAGCAGTACTTC. Residues: CASSHRTGYEQYF.

The chain is built from TRBV7-9 and TRBJ1-5; 8 bases fit TRBD1. Trimming at V came to 1 base and at J to 4 bases, leaving 6 bases not matched to a gene. CDR3 length: 16 residues. CDR1 and CDR2 from the germline V gene are SEHNR and FQNEAQ (reference sequence). CDR3 nucleotide sequence: TGTGCCAGCAGCTTAGAGGGACAGGTAGTGAATCAGCCCCAGCATTTT. Translated, it gives CASSLEGQVVNQPQHF.

This clone was detected only a few times. The gene calls are TRBV27 and TRBJ2-7; D uncertain. The CDR3 sequence is 11 residues long. Trimming removed 3 bases at V and 7 bases at J, with 7 bases between. Germline CDR1 reads MNHEY; CDR2 reads SMNVEV (reference sequence). This CDR3 reads CASSFRGEQYV. The CDR3 DNA reads TGTGCCAGCAGTTTCCGCGGTGAGCAGTACGTC.

This clone has more than one count but fewer than ten. This chain uses TRBV5-1 with TRBJ2-3; 8 nucleotides align to TRBD2. The CDR3 consists of 16 residues. Trimming cost V 0 bases and J 1 base; bases outside gene matches: 4. CDR1 and CDR2 (germline): SGHRS, YFSETQ. The chain's CDR3 is CASSLVATSGTDTQYF. The DNA of the CDR3 is TGCGCCAGCAGCTTGGTGGCGACTAGCGGCACAGATACGCAGTATTTT.

The CDR3 protein is CASSLGPDPLHF. The DNA of the CDR3 is TGTGCCAGCAGCTTAGGTCCCGATCCCCTCCACTTT. The chain uses TRBV7-9 and TRBJ1-6; D uncertain. Trimming took off 1 base at V and 13 bases at J, with 8 bases between the two ends. The CDR3 spans 12 residues. The germline V gene has CDR1 SEHNR and CDR2 FQNEAQ (reference sequence).

V and J are TRBV7-2 and TRBJ2-1; maybe TRBD2 (6 bases). Germline V gives CDR1 SGHTA, CDR2 FQGNSA. This CDR3 comprises 13 residues. Trimming cost V 3 bases and J 5 bases, with 8 bases left between them. CDR3 nucleotides: TGTGCCAGCAGCTTCGAGCGGGACAATGAGCAGTTCTTC. As protein: CASSFERDNEQFF.

This clone was counted only a few times. The V gene is TRBV9, the J gene TRBJ2-5; the D is unclear. V gave up 3 bases and J gave up 5 bases, with 14 bases separating them. CDR3 length: 14 amino acids. Looked up from germline, CDR1 is SGDLS and CDR2 is YYNGEE. CDR3 nucleotide sequence: TGTGCCAGCAGCGCCTCGTCCCTGGGGGAGACCCAGTACTTC. Translating it yields CASSASSLGETQYF.

The rearrangement joins TRBV27 to TRBJ2-1; tentatively, D is TRBD1 (6 bases). The germline gives CDR1 MNHEY, CDR2 SMNVEV (reference sequence). Trimming removed 4 bases from V and 4 bases from J, with 14 bases in between. The CDR3 has 15 residues. CDR3: CASSSTGRGYNEQFF. In DNA form, the CDR3 reads TGTGCCAGCAGTTCAACAGGGAGAGGGTACAATGAGCAGTTCTTC.

The chain links TRBV25-1 to TRBJ1-2; the D is unclear. This CDR3 region has 15 residues. CDR1 and CDR2 from the germline V gene are MGHDK and SYGVNS. V lost 6 bases, J lost 6 bases, and 20 bases lay in between. In nucleotides, the CDR3 is TGTGCCAGCAGCGATTATGACACCCGGTGGGATGGCTACACCTTC. This gives the protein CASSDYDTRWDGYTF.

This clone was detected only a few times. V gene TRBV9 combines with J gene TRBJ1-3; 9 nucleotides line up with TRBD1. Germline CDR1 and CDR2: SGDLS and YYNGEE. After removal of 1 base from V and 3 bases from J, the junction contained 2 bases not matched to a gene. This CDR3 has 15 residues. This chain's CDR3 is CASSVRTGVGNTIYF. The CDR3, as DNA: TGTGCCAGCAGCGTACGGACAGGGGTTGGAAACACCATATATTTT.

This clone was counted between two and nine times. The chain couples TRBV28 to TRBJ1-6; weak D call: TRBD1 (6 bases). The ends were cut back, 6 bases at V and 10 bases at J, with 16 bases in the middle. Per germline, CDR1 MDHEN and CDR2 SYDVKM. This CDR3 has 14 residues. The CDR3 DNA follows: TGTGCCAGCAGCCCTACAGGGACTTGGTCACCCCTCCACTTT. Protein: CASSPTGTWSPLHF.

The genes are TRBV25-1 and TRBJ1-2, with D uncertain. V gave up 4 bases and J gave up 0 bases, with 6 bases separating them. Germline assignment: CDR1 MGHDK and CDR2 SYGVNS. The CDR3 sequence is 13 residues long. CDR3 amino acids: CASSALSNYGYTF. The CDR3 DNA reads TGTGCCAGCAGTGCCCTTTCTAACTATGGCTACACCTTC.

This chain links TRBV14 with TRBJ2-3; unclear D gene. V was cut by 4 bases and J by 2 bases, with 7 bases left in between. The CDR3 is 13 amino acids. Germline V gene data show CDR1 as SGHDN and CDR2 as FVKESK. DNA of the CDR3: TGTGCCAGCAGCCCCCTCAACACAGATACGCAGTATTTT. Encoded protein: CASSPLNTDTQYF.

V is TRBV15 and J is TRBJ2-7; TRBD1 aligns across 7 bases. The CDR3 is made up of 17 amino acids. The germline gives CDR1 LNHNV, CDR2 YYDKDF (reference sequence). V shed 2 bases and J 0 bases; nucleotides not matched to a gene: 10. The CDR3 loop is CATSRPTSGTVSYEQYF. The CDR3 nucleotides are TGTGCCACCAGCAGACCGACTTCCGGGACAGTCTCCTACGAGCAGTACTTC.

Of note for this clone: This specimen includes other DNA sequences encoding the same CDR3. The chain uses TRBV7-2 and TRBJ2-7; tentatively, D is TRBD1 or TRBD2 (5 bases each). In germline, CDR1 is SGHTA, CDR2 FQGNSA. Trimming cost V 4 bases and J 3 bases, with 10 bases left between them. CDR3 length: 13 amino acids. The CDR3 nucleotides are TGTGCCAGCAGCTCTCGTGGGGGCTACGAGCAGTACGTC. It codes for CASSSRGGYEQYV.

The CDR3 bases are TGTGCCAGCAGCAAGCCGGGACTAGCGGAGACCCAGTACTTC. Translated, it gives CASSKPGLAETQYF. The chain employs TRBV5-4 and TRBJ2-5, with TRBD2 matching over 10 bases. J was trimmed by 5 bases and V by 4 bases; bases with no gene match: 5. Germline CDR1 and CDR2: SGHNT and YYREEE (reference sequence). This CDR3 region has 14 residues.

This clone was counted between two and nine times. The chain carries TRBV30 and TRBJ2-1, with 9 bases aligning to TRBD2. V lost 2 bases, J lost 4 bases, and 9 bases stayed unmatched. The CDR3 is 16 residues long. The germline gives CDR1 GTSNPN, CDR2 SVGIG (reference sequence). The CDR3 DNA follows: TGTGCCTGGAGTCAACGGGGCGGGAGGGCATACAATGAGCAGTTCTTC. Amino acid sequence: CAWSQRGGRAYNEQFF.

A few counts support this clone. The chain uses TRBV30 and TRBJ1-1; D possibly corresponds to TRBD1 (6 bases). Looked up from germline, CDR1 is GTSNPN and CDR2 is SVGIG (reference sequence). V shed 0 bases and J shed 8 bases, with 10 bases lying between them. The CDR3 runs 12 residues. CDR3: CAWSVWGAEAFF. CDR3 DNA: TGTGCCTGGAGTGTCTGGGGGGCAGAAGCTTTCTTT.